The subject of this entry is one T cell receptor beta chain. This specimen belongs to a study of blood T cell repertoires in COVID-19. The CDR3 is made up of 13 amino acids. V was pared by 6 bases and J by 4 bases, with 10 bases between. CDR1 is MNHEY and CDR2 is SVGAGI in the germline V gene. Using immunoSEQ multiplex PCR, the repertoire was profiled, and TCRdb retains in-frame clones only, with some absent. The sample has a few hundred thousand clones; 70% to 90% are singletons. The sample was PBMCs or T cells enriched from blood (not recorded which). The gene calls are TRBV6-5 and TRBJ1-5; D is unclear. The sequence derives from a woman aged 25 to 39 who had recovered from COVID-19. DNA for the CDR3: TGTGCCAGCAGCACGGTGTTTAATCAGCCCCAGCATTTT. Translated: CASSTVFNQPQHF.